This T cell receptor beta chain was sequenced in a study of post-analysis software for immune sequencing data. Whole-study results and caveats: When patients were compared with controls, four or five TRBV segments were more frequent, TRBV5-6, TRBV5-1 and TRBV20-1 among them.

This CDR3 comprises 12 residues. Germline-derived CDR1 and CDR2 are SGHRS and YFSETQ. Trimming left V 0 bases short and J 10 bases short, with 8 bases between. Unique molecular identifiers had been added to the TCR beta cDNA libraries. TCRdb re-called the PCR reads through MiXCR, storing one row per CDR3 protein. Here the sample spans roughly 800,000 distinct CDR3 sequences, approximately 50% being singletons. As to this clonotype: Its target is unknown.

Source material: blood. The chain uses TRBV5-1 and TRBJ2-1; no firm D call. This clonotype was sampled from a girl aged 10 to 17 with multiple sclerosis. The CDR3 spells CASSLGALEQFF. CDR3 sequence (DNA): TGCGCCAGCAGCTTGGGTGCACTAGAGCAGTTCTTC.